These T cell receptor beta chains were read from a single sample in a study of blood T cell repertoires in COVID-19. The table came from immunoSEQ multiplex PCR; TCRdb's copy has only in-frame clones and leaves some out. The sample lists approximately 190,000 clones, about 85% occurring once. The sequenced sample was PBMCs or T cells enriched from blood (not recorded which). Receptor source: a woman aged 40-49 years in a cohort exposed to, infected with or recovered from COVID-19 (not recorded which). CDR3s leave out the opening cysteine and the closing phenylalanine or tryptophan. The order of the fields is V gene, D gene, CDR3 protein. D genes are given only for firm matches.

V: TRBV5-8
D: -
CDR3: ASSTGLRNTEAF

V: TRBV10-3
D: -
CDR3: AISGSREGPYGYT

V: TRBV5-1
D: -
CDR3: ASSWGQVYEQY

V: TRBV7-2
D: TRBD2
CDR3: ASSLYRTSGSGEETQY

V: TRBV3-1/TRBV3-2
D: -
CDR3: ASSQVNRETQY

V: TRBV2
D: TRBD1
CDR3: ASLRQGRGTDTQY

V: TRBV25-1
D: TRBD1
CDR3: ASSEGQGHTEAF

V: TRBV5-1
D: -
CDR3: ASSLVGGINTEAF

V: TRBV7-8
D: -
CDR3: ATQPGRNTEAF

V: TRBV6-5
D: -
CDR3: ASSYSWGGGTDTQY

V: TRBV7-9
D: -
CDR3: ASSLGLVPETQY

V: TRBV11-2
D: -
CDR3: ASSLGTPYGYT

V: TRBV28
D: TRBD1
CDR3: ASSYPHRGMGNEKLF

V: TRBV10-3
D: -
CDR3: AISDFKNTEAF

V: TRBV4-1
D: -
CDR3: ASSPVAAEDTQY